Sequencing of this T cell receptor beta chain was carried out in a study of PD-L1 blockade in urothelial cancer. Study in general: After treatment start, blood was analyzed at 3 weeks (second dose) and at 6 weeks. Blood gave a median around 150,000 T cells.

Regarding time point: pretreatment peripheral blood. The table came from immunoSEQ multiplex PCR; TCRdb's copy has only in-frame clones and leaves some out. Of tens of thousands of clones listed, less than 90% were seen once; the top ten hold approximately 2.1%. The TCR was taken from a man aged 55 to 69 with urothelial cancer. The sample consisted of PBMCs, taken around atezolizumab (anti-PD-L1) treatment.

CDR3 nucleotides: TGTGCCAGTAGACGACAGGGGACCGGGGGAGAGACCCAGTACTTC. This codes for CASRRQGTGGETQYF. The rearrangement joins TRBV19 to TRBJ2-5, with 8 bases that match TRBD1. The CDR3 runs to 15 residues. CDR1 is LNHDA and CDR2 is SQIVND in the germline V gene (reference sequence). The ends lost 6 bases at V and 4 bases at J; junction bases unmatched: 10.